The 22 T cell receptor beta chains listed next were all sequenced from one sample in a study of T cell responses to AZD1222 COVID-19 vaccine. Profiling relied on immunoSEQ multiplex PCR, and the TCRdb table lists in-frame clones only, not all of them. Altogether roughly 110,000 clones are present, 70% to 90% being singletons, with the ten largest covering roughly 6.7%. The sequences come from peripheral blood, collected 28 days after the second AZD1222 dose. These receptor sequences come from an adult who received the AZD1222 COVID-19 vaccine.

V usage is TRBV6-5 and J usage is TRBJ1-6; 7 bases agree with TRBD1. This CDR3 region has 15 residues. V lost 6 bases to trimming and J lost 7 bases; unmatched junction nucleotides: 9. Per germline, CDR1 MNHEY and CDR2 SVGAGI. In DNA, the CDR3 is TGTGCCAGCAGCCGGGACAGCCTCTTAAATTCACCCCTCCACTTT. Its translation is CASSRDSLLNSPLHF.

V usage is TRBV19 and J usage is TRBJ2-5, with 7 nucleotides matching TRBD2. The germline CDR1 and CDR2 sequences are LNHDA and SQIVND (reference sequence). This CDR3 has 14 amino acids. V was pared by 6 bases and J by 1 base, with 5 bases of the junction left unmatched. In DNA form, the CDR3 reads TGTGCCAGTAGCGAGCGGGGCCGCCAAGAGACCCAGTACTTC. Translated: CASSERGRQETQYF.

Turning to this clone: Distinct nucleotide sequences in the sample also encode this CDR3. The V and J genes are TRBV18 and TRBJ1-4, with D uncertain. Germline assignment: CDR1 KGHSH and CDR2 LQKENI. This CDR3 spans 12 amino acids. V lost 3 bases and J lost 5, with 4 bases in between. The CDR3 coding sequence is TGTGCCAGCTCACCGCGAAATGAAAAACTGTTTTTT. Translated, it gives CASSPRNEKLFF.

The chain joins TRBV5-8 to TRBJ1-2; the match to TRBD1 covers 9 bases. CDR3 size: 13 residues. Germline CDR1 is SGHTS and CDR2 is YDEGEE. V shed 5 bases, J shed 6 bases, and the junction held 5 bases outside the gene matches. CDR3 in DNA: TGTGCCAGCAGACGGACAGGGGTGAATGGCTACACCTTC. Protein: CASRRTGVNGYTF.

This chain connects TRBV6-2 or TRBV6-3 to TRBJ1-5; the D gene is possibly TRBD1 (5 bases). V lost 2 bases and J lost 1, with 15 bases in between. This CDR3 has 17 amino acids. The germline V gene encodes CDR1 MNHEY and CDR2 SVGEGT. The CDR3: CASSYPTGGVSNQPQHF. DNA for the CDR3: TGTGCCAGCAGTTACCCTACCGGGGGGGTAAGCAATCAGCCCCAGCATTTT.

The chain combines TRBV7-8 with TRBJ2-5; TRBD2 matches 7 bases. This CDR3 spans 19 amino acids. With 4 bases clipped from V and 2 bases from J, the junction kept 19 bases outside the gene matches. Germline CDR1 SGHVS, CDR2 FQNEAQ. The CDR3 here is CASSSEGVEAGVPQETQYF. CDR3 in DNA: TGTGCCAGCAGCTCGGAGGGTGTGGAGGCGGGGGTGCCGCAAGAGACCCAGTACTTC.

This chain uses TRBV4-1 with TRBJ1-1; 8 bases align to TRBD1. CDR3 length: 16 residues. Germline V lookup: CDR1 MGHRA, CDR2 YSYEKL. V shed 4 bases and J 5 bases; nucleotides not matched to a gene: 12. This chain's CDR3 is CASSRSLLRGPTEAFF. The CDR3 DNA is TGCGCCAGCAGCCGGAGTCTACTCAGGGGGCCAACTGAAGCTTTCTTT.

This sequence joins TRBV27 and TRBJ1-2; a weak D match, TRBD1 (6 bases). This CDR3 is built from 12 residues. Germline CDR1 is MNHEY and CDR2 is SMNVEV (reference sequence). V lost 7 bases and J 7 bases, leaving 13 bases between the germline ends. CDR3 region: CASMGRGGGYTF. CDR3 sequence (DNA): TGTGCCAGCATGGGCAGGGGCGGTGGCTACACCTTC.

The rearrangement uses TRBV19 and TRBJ1-2; D gene unclear. CDR3 length: 13 residues. Trimming removed 6 bases from V and 8 bases from J, with 16 bases in between. Germline V lookup: CDR1 LNHDA, CDR2 SQIVND (reference sequence). CDR3 coding DNA: TGTGCCAGTAGAGGGTGGACCGTGGGAGGCTACACCTTC. It translates to CASRGWTVGGYTF.

This chain joins TRBV2 and TRBJ1-2; D gene ambiguous. The CDR3 runs 14 residues. From germline, CDR1 is SNHLY and CDR2 FYNNEI. Deletions cut 1 base from V and 4 bases from J, with 10 bases between. In DNA, the CDR3 is TGTGCCAGCAGTGAAGGGGTTTTCGGCTATGGCTACACCTTC. Translated: CASSEGVFGYGYTF. The full variable domain, rest sourced from reference TRBV2 and TRBJ1-2, is EPEVTQTPSHQVTQMGQEVILRCVPISNHLYFYWYRQILGQKVEFLVSFYNNEISEKSEIFDDQFSVERPDGSNFTLKIRSTKLEDSAMYFCASSEGVFGYGYTFGSGTRLTVV.

This clone was recorded once. The genes are TRBV7-2 and TRBJ2-2; D may be TRBD2 (5 bases). The ends were cut back, 3 bases at V and 3 bases at J, with 8 bases in the middle. CDR1 and CDR2 from the germline V gene are SGHTA and FQGNSA. The CDR3 totals 14 residues. CDR3 region: CASSFVGDTGELFF. The CDR3 DNA follows: TGTGCCAGCAGCTTCGTCGGGGACACCGGGGAGCTGTTTTTT.

This chain uses TRBV6-5 with TRBJ2-2; tentatively, D is TRBD1 (6 bases). Germline V gene sequence: CDR1 MNHEY, CDR2 SVGAGI. The CDR3 length is 15 residues. The V gene lost 4 bases and the J gene lost 0 bases, with 9 bases spanning the gap. CDR3 coding DNA: TGTGCCAGCAGTTCGGGGACAACGAACACCGGGGAGCTGTTTTTT. This sequence encodes CASSSGTTNTGELFF.

The chain's CDR3 is CAVSGGLVNTEAFF. CDR3 in DNA: TGTGCCGTGTCAGGGGGCCTAGTGAACACTGAAGCTTTCTTT. The V and J genes are TRBV10-3 and TRBJ1-1; the match to TRBD1 covers 8 bases. The CDR3 length is 14 residues. Unmatched junction bases numbered 8, after V lost 11 bases and J lost 0 bases. Per the germline V gene, CDR1 is ENHRY and CDR2 is SYGVKD.

The genes are TRBV7-9 and TRBJ1-1; possibly TRBD1 for D (6 bases). The ends were cut back, 5 bases at V and 3 bases at J, with 13 bases in the middle. The CDR3 extends over 14 amino acids. The germline CDR1 and CDR2 sequences are SEHNR and FQNEAQ (reference sequence). CDR3 in DNA: TGTGCCAGCAGCGTACAGGGTGATCACACTGAAGCTTTCTTT. As protein: CASSVQGDHTEAFF.

The V and J genes are TRBV27 and TRBJ1-1; no definite D call. V gave up 3 bases and J gave up 1 base, with 12 bases separating them. Germline V gene lookup returns CDR1 MNHEY and CDR2 SMNVEV (reference sequence). The CDR3 covers 15 residues. CDR3 sequence (DNA): TGTGCCAGCAGTTTTTCGGCCAGGAAGAACACTGAAGCTTTCTTT. Protein product: CASSFSARKNTEAFF.

V usage is TRBV29-1 and J usage is TRBJ1-2; D might be TRBD1 (5 bases). The CDR3 consists of 14 residues. With 5 bases removed from V and 2 bases from J, the gap between germline ends came to 15 bases. CDR1 is SQVTM and CDR2 is ANQGSEA in the germline V gene. CDR3 amino acids: CSVQVADRNYGYTF. The DNA for the CDR3 is TGCAGCGTTCAAGTTGCCGACAGAAACTATGGCTACACCTTC. Full variable domain (outside the CDR3, taken from reference TRBV29-1 and TRBJ1-2): SAVISQKPSRDICQRGTSLTIQCQVDSQVTMMFWYRQQPGQSLTLIATANQGSEATYESGFVIDKFPISRPNLTFSTLTVSNMSPEDSSIYLCSVQVADRNYGYTFGSGTRLTVV.

This CDR3 reads CASSFRSADEQYF. The CDR3 nucleotides read TGTGCCAGCAGCTTTCGATCGGCGGACGAGCAGTACTTC. This chain joins TRBV5-4 and TRBJ2-7; D is uncertain. Germline-derived CDR1 and CDR2 are SGHNT and YYREEE (reference sequence). This CDR3 is built from 13 residues. V was pared by 2 bases and J by 5 bases, with 11 bases between.

The V call is TRBV4-2, the J call TRBJ1-1; tentatively, D is TRBD1 (6 bases). V gave up 4 bases and J gave up 4 bases, with 16 bases separating them. The CDR3 extends over 15 amino acids. From germline, CDR1 is LGHNA and CDR2 YNFKEQ. CDR3 sequence: CASSREGEGSTEAFF. The CDR3 coding sequence is TGTGCCAGCAGCCGCGAGGGGGAGGGCAGCACTGAAGCTTTCTTT.

The J gene is TRBJ2-7, the V gene TRBV10-2, with TRBD2 identical over 9 bases. Germline assignment: CDR1 WSHSY and CDR2 SAAADI. V lost 7 bases and J lost 2; bases outside the gene matches: 6. The length of the CDR3 is 14 residues. The CDR3 bases are TGCGCCAGCAAAAGCGGGGGGTCCCCCTACGAGCAGTACTTC. This translates into CASKSGGSPYEQYF.

The J gene is TRBJ2-7, the V gene TRBV3-1 (or the pseudogene TRBV3-2); D may match TRBD1 or TRBD2 (5 bases each). V was cut by 11 bases and J by 5 bases, with 19 bases left in between. Germline CDR1 reads LGHDT; CDR2 reads YNNKEL (reference sequence). The CDR3 has 13 residues. CDR3 in amino acids: CACSVGALNEQYF. The DNA for the CDR3 is TGTGCCTGCTCGGTCGGGGCACTAAACGAGCAGTACTTC.

The J gene is TRBJ1-3, the V gene TRBV5-1; D is unclear. V lost 6 bases and J lost 0, with 10 bases in between. CDR1 SGHRS and CDR2 YFSETQ come from the germline V gene. The CDR3 covers 14 residues. CDR3 in DNA: TGCGCCAGCACATTGGGTTCCTCTGGAAACACCATATATTTT. Translated: CASTLGSSGNTIYF.

This sequence joins TRBV7-9 and TRBJ2-5; the D is unclear. Per germline, CDR1 SEHNR and CDR2 FQNEAQ (reference sequence). Trimming took 4 bases from V and 1 from J, leaving 7 bases between them. CDR3 length: 13 residues. The CDR3, as DNA: TGTGCCAGCAGCTCAGTAATCCAAGAGACCCAGTACTTC. Translation gives CASSSVIQETQYF.